Listed below are T cell receptor beta chains from one sample, sequenced in a study of neurological immune-mediated disorders. TCRdb re-analysed the 5' RACE reads in MiXCR, keeping a single row per CDR3 protein. The sample yields approximately 50,000 distinct CDR3 sequences, roughly 8.3% seen once. The source material was PBMCs. The receptors stem from a woman aged 40-49 years in good health. The CDR3 runs from the conserved cysteine through the conserved F or W. The order of the fields is CDR3 length, J gene, D gene, clone size, V gene, CDR3 DNA, CDR3 protein. The D gene is left open where the match is weak. Clone size appears in some rows only: once, few, many, or a class for an expanded clone.

>15|TRBJ1-2|NA|many|TRBV21-1
TGTGCCAGCAGCAAAGGTTTACAGGGTACAGGAGGCTACACCTTC
CASSKGLQGTGGYTF
>15|TRBJ1-4|NA|many|TRBV5-1
TGCGCCAGCAGCCTCGGGCCGCTCGGGAATGAAAAACTGTTTTTT
CASSLGPLGNEKLFF
>16|TRBJ2-6|NA|few|TRBV4-2
TGTGCCAGCAGCCAAGATGGAAGCTCTGGGGCCAACGTCCTGACTTTC
CASSQDGSSGANVLTF
>17|TRBJ1-2|TRBD1|many|TRBV12-3/TRBV12-4
TGTGCCAGCAGTACAAACCCGGGGACAGGGGGAGACTATGGCTACACCTTC
CASSTNPGTGGDYGYTF
>14|TRBJ2-3|NA|many|TRBV6-5
TGTGCCAGCAGTTACAACCTTGCCACAGATACGCAGTATTTT
CASSYNLATDTQYF
>15|TRBJ2-3|NA|many|TRBV7-3
TGTGCCAGCAGCTTCACGGGCGGCCGAGGGGATACGCAGTATTTT
CASSFTGGRGDTQYF
>16|TRBJ1-1|NA|many|TRBV5-1
TGCGCCAGCAGCTTGGTCGTCAGGACGGGGGGCACTGAAGCTTTCTTT
CASSLVVRTGGTEAFF
>14|TRBJ2-5|NA|many|TRBV24-1
TGTGCCACCAGTCGGGACTCCTCCCAAGAGACCCAGTACTTC
CATSRDSSQETQYF
>13|TRBJ2-3|NA|many|TRBV20-1
TGCAGTGCTAGGCCAGACGGGGGAGGTACGCAGTATTTT
CSARPDGGGTQYF
>14|TRBJ2-7|NA|few|TRBV5-6
TGTGCCAGCAGCTCGCTCCTTAGGGACTACGAGCAGTACTTC
CASSSLLRDYEQYF
>15|TRBJ2-5|TRBD2|many|TRBV6-2/TRBV6-3
TGTGCCACCGCGAGGACTAGCAGATATCAAGAGACCCAGTACTTC
CATARTSRYQETQYF
>18|TRBJ2-1|TRBD2|many|TRBV6-2/TRBV6-3
TGTGCCAGCAGTTACTCGAGTACGGCGGGAGGGAACTACAATGAGCAGTTCTTC
CASSYSSTAGGNYNEQFF
>14|TRBJ1-2|TRBD1|NA|TRBV5-1
TGCGCCAACAGCTCCCGGACAGGGCTAAATGGCTACACCTTC
CANSSRTGLNGYTF
>13|TRBJ2-7|NA|many|TRBV6-2/TRBV6-3
TGTGCCAGCAGTCCCCCTGGGGGGCTAGGGCAGTACTTC
CASSPPGGLGQYF
>16|TRBJ1-5|NA|many|TRBV7-7
TGTGCCAGCAGCTTAGCTCAACCACCGTGCAATCAGCCCCAGCATTTT
CASSLAQPPCNQPQHF
>13|TRBJ2-2|NA|many|TRBV5-5
TGTGCCAGCAACAGGGGGGGAACCGGGGAGCTTTTTTTT
CASNRGGTGELFF
>16|TRBJ2-2|TRBD2|many|TRBV20-1
TGCAGTGCTAGAGGATCCGGCGGGAGGGCCACCGGGGAGCTGTTTTTT
CSARGSGGRATGELFF
>13|TRBJ2-5|TRBD2|NA|TRBV10-3
TGTGCCATCGCCGGGGGGACCCAAGAGACCCAGTACTTC
CAIAGGTQETQYF
>14|TRBJ2-3|NA|many|TRBV29-1
TGCAGCGTTCCTAAACAGACTAGCACAGATACGCAGTATTTT
CSVPKQTSTDTQYF
>13|TRBJ2-3|NA|many|TRBV7-9
TGTGCCAGCAGCCCCCGACTCACAGATACGCAGTATTTT
CASSPRLTDTQYF
>14|TRBJ2-3|NA|many|TRBV20-1
TGCAGTGCTAGGGGATTTGCGGAGACAGATACGCAGTATTTT
CSARGFAETDTQYF
>14|TRBJ2-3|NA|many|TRBV12-3/TRBV12-4
TGTGCCAGCATTCGGACGGCGGTTACAGATACGCAGTATTTT
CASIRTAVTDTQYF
>14|TRBJ2-7|NA|many|TRBV6-5
TGTGCCAGCAGTTACTCTTGGCAGCTTAGGGAGCAGTACTTC
CASSYSWQLREQYF